This T cell receptor beta chain was recorded in a study of T cell changes during pregnancy in multiple sclerosis. Measured with immunoSEQ multiplex PCR; TCRdb has only the in-frame clones, and not every one. The sample consists of 30,000 to 35,000 clones, 90% of them appearing once. Germline V CDR1 and CDR2: SGHTS, YDEGEE. V lost 3 bases and J lost 3; bases outside the gene matches: 13. This CDR3 is 17 amino acids long. The chain is built from TRBV5-8 and TRBJ2-5; 8 bases align to TRBD2. Sequenced material: CD4+ T cells from peripheral blood mononuclear cells, taken in the third trimester of pregnancy. This clonotype originated in a female donor in good health, enrolled as a control in a pregnancy study. The CDR3 loop reads CASSSGLGSGEKETQYF. For the CDR3, the DNA is TGTGCCAGCAGCTCGGGTCTGGGTAGCGGGGAAAAAGAGACCCAGTACTTC. Full variable domain (rest looked up from reference TRBV5-8 and TRBJ2-5): EAGVTQSPTHLIKTRGQQATLRCSPISGHTSVYWYQQALGLGLQFLLWYDEGEERNRGNFPPRFSGRQFPNYSSELNVNALELEDSALYLCASSSGLGSGEKETQYFGPGTRLLVL.